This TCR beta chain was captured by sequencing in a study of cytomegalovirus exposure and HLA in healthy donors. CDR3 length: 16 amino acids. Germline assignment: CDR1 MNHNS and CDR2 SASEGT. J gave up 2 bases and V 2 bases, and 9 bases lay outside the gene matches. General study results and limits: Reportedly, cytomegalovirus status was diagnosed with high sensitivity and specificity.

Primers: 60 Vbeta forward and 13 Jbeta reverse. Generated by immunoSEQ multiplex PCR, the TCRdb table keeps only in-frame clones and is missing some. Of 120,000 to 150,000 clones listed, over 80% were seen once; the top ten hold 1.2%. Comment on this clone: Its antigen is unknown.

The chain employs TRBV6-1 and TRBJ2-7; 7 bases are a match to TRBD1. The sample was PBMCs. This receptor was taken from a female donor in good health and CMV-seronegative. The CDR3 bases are TGTGCCAGCAGTGAACCCAAGGGGGCGCGGCCCTACGAGCAGTACTTC. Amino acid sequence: CASSEPKGARPYEQYF.